The rows below give T cell receptor beta chains drawn from one sample of a study of T cell repertoires in cytomegalovirus infection. Their antigens remain unidentified. From the reads, TCRdb called clonotypes with MiXCR, one entry per CDR3 protein. The sample has about half a million distinct CDR3 sequences, 30% to 40% seen once; the top ten hold 15% to 20%. The material was cultured PBMCs, obtained from culture after CMV antigen stimulation. These receptors were taken from a human donor in good health (CMV status not recorded). Some clones in this sample may be carry-over from other donors' samples. Both conserved end residues are part of each CDR3. Fields, in order: D gene, CDR3 length, clone size, V gene, J gene, CDR3 DNA, CDR3 protein. A D gene is named only where the DNA matches it firmly. Clone sizes are given selectively: once, few, many, or a class where the clone is expanded.

d_gene: -; len: 15; abundance: few; v_gene: TRBV12-3/TRBV12-4; j_gene: TRBJ1-5; CDR3nt: TGTGCCAGCAGCAGGGGTGTGGGGCTCAATCAGCCCCAGCATTTT; CDR3aa: CASSRGVGLNQPQHF
d_gene: -; len: 17; abundance: few; v_gene: TRBV4-3; j_gene: TRBJ1-1; CDR3nt: TGCGCCAGCAGCCAGGATTTACGAGACAACTGGGGGACTGAAGCTTTCTTT; CDR3aa: CASSQDLRDNWGTEAFF
d_gene: -; len: 15; abundance: -; v_gene: TRBV19; j_gene: TRBJ1-1; CDR3nt: TGTGCCAGTACCCTGCAGGGCTTTCGGATCACTGAAGCTTTCTTT; CDR3aa: CASTLQGFRITEAFF
d_gene: -; len: 15; abundance: few; v_gene: TRBV7-9; j_gene: TRBJ2-3; CDR3nt: TGTGCCAGCAGCATAGAAGCGGGTGGAACAGATACGCAGTATTTT; CDR3aa: CASSIEAGGTDTQYF
d_gene: -; len: 14; abundance: -; v_gene: TRBV11-2; j_gene: TRBJ2-2; CDR3nt: TGTGCCAGCAGCTTATATCGGGGCCCCGGGGAGCTGTTTTTT; CDR3aa: CASSLYRGPGELFF
d_gene: -; len: 12; abundance: many; v_gene: TRBV7-8; j_gene: TRBJ1-1; CDR3nt: TGTGCCAGCAGCTCCCCGCCAGTAGGAGCTTTCTTT; CDR3aa: CASSSPPVGAFF
d_gene: -; len: 21; abundance: -; v_gene: TRBV6-8; j_gene: TRBJ2-1; CDR3nt: TGTGCCAGCAGTTACGCAAGCCCACAGGGGGGGCGGCTCACCCTCGTCAATGAGCAGTTCTTC; CDR3aa: CASSYASPQGGRLTLVNEQFF
d_gene: TRBD1; len: 12; abundance: -; v_gene: TRBV7-3; j_gene: TRBJ2-1; CDR3nt: TGTGCCAGCAGCCCTGGACAGGGTGAGCAGTTCTTC; CDR3aa: CASSPGQGEQFF
d_gene: -; len: 14; abundance: -; v_gene: TRBV7-2; j_gene: TRBJ2-5; CDR3nt: TGTGCCAGCAGCTTAGTGGGTGACGGAGAGACCCAGTACTTC; CDR3aa: CASSLVGDGETQYF
d_gene: -; len: 10; abundance: -; v_gene: TRBV28; j_gene: TRBJ1-1; CDR3nt: TGTGCCAGCGGGTTAGCTGAAGCTTTCTTT; CDR3aa: CASGLAEAFF
d_gene: -; len: 14; abundance: few; v_gene: TRBV12-3/TRBV12-4; j_gene: TRBJ1-1; CDR3nt: TGTGCCAGCAACCCCTCTGGCGACAGCCTTGAAGCTTTCTTT; CDR3aa: CASNPSGDSLEAFF
d_gene: -; len: 14; abundance: -; v_gene: TRBV7-6; j_gene: TRBJ2-3; CDR3nt: TGTGCCAGCAGTGAGGAAACAAACACAGATACGCAGTATTTT; CDR3aa: CASSEETNTDTQYF
d_gene: -; len: 16; abundance: many; v_gene: TRBV7-8; j_gene: TRBJ2-3; CDR3nt: TGTGCCAGCAGCTTCCAGGGGGGTGTTTCCGGAGATACGCAGTATTTT; CDR3aa: CASSFQGGVSGDTQYF
d_gene: -; len: 14; abundance: -; v_gene: TRBV10-3; j_gene: TRBJ2-3; CDR3nt: TGTGCCATCAGTGAGTCGATGGAGATCGATACGCAGTATTTT; CDR3aa: CAISESMEIDTQYF
d_gene: TRBD1; len: 18; abundance: few; v_gene: TRBV18; j_gene: TRBJ2-1; CDR3nt: TGTGCCAGCTCACCAAAGGCCCCGGGACAGGGGGCTCGTAATGAGCAGTTCTTC; CDR3aa: CASSPKAPGQGARNEQFF
d_gene: -; len: 13; abundance: -; v_gene: TRBV3-1; j_gene: TRBJ1-1; CDR3nt: TGTGCCAGCAGCCAAGCAGGGTTCACTGAAGCTTTCTTT; CDR3aa: CASSQAGFTEAFF
d_gene: TRBD1; len: 16; abundance: -; v_gene: TRBV20-1; j_gene: TRBJ1-5; CDR3nt: TGCAGTGCTAGACGATCCGGGACAGATGTCAATCAGCCCCAGCATTTT; CDR3aa: CSARRSGTDVNQPQHF
d_gene: -; len: 17; abundance: few; v_gene: TRBV5-1; j_gene: TRBJ2-7; CDR3nt: TGCGCCAGCAGCGGGGGGGGGACAGTGGGAAATTCCTACGAGCAGTACTTC; CDR3aa: CASSGGGTVGNSYEQYF
d_gene: -; len: 15; abundance: -; v_gene: TRBV10-3; j_gene: TRBJ2-3; CDR3nt: TGTGCCATCGCCTCTCGCGAACAAAACACAGATACGCAGTATTTT; CDR3aa: CAIASREQNTDTQYF
d_gene: -; len: 14; abundance: -; v_gene: TRBV20-1; j_gene: TRBJ2-7; CDR3nt: TGCAGTGCTCCAGGACGGGTACAAATCCACGAGCAGTACTTC; CDR3aa: CSAPGRVQIHEQYF
d_gene: -; len: 15; abundance: -; v_gene: TRBV28; j_gene: TRBJ1-6; CDR3nt: TGTGCCAGCATTACACAGGGTTTAGGGAATTCACCCCTCCACTTT; CDR3aa: CASITQGLGNSPLHF
d_gene: -; len: 11; abundance: once; v_gene: TRBV10-3; j_gene: TRBJ2-2; CDR3nt: TGTGCCATCGGAGCACCCGGGGAGCTGTTTTTT; CDR3aa: CAIGAPGELFF
d_gene: -; len: 13; abundance: few; v_gene: TRBV7-6; j_gene: TRBJ2-2; CDR3nt: TGTGCCAGCAGTCCTACAACCACCGGGGAGCTGTTTTTT; CDR3aa: CASSPTTTGELFF
d_gene: TRBD2; len: 11; abundance: -; v_gene: TRBV6-8; j_gene: TRBJ2-1; CDR3nt: TGTGCCAGCAGTCAGGGACTAGTAAAGTTCTTC; CDR3aa: CASSQGLVKFF
d_gene: TRBD1; len: 15; abundance: -; v_gene: TRBV19; j_gene: TRBJ2-2; CDR3nt: TGTGCCAGTACCTCTCGACAGGGCCGTAGCGGGGAGCTGTTTTTT; CDR3aa: CASTSRQGRSGELFF
d_gene: -; len: 17; abundance: -; v_gene: TRBV6-2/TRBV6-3; j_gene: TRBJ2-7; CDR3nt: TGTGCCAGCAGTTACGTCCCTCGACGGGAGCTCTCCTACGAGCAGTACTTC; CDR3aa: CASSYVPRRELSYEQYF
d_gene: -; len: 15; abundance: -; v_gene: TRBV11-3; j_gene: TRBJ1-1; CDR3nt: TGTGCCAGCAGCTTAGGACAGCTCGCGAACACTGAAGCTTTCTTT; CDR3aa: CASSLGQLANTEAFF
d_gene: -; len: 13; abundance: -; v_gene: TRBV7-6; j_gene: TRBJ1-1; CDR3nt: TGTGCCAGCAGCGCACCCTTGAACACTGAAGCTTTCTTT; CDR3aa: CASSAPLNTEAFF
d_gene: -; len: 13; abundance: -; v_gene: TRBV7-3; j_gene: TRBJ2-1; CDR3nt: TGTGCCAGCAGCTTAAGGGAGTACAATGAGCAGTTCTTC; CDR3aa: CASSLREYNEQFF
d_gene: TRBD2; len: 17; abundance: few; v_gene: TRBV4-3; j_gene: TRBJ2-1; CDR3nt: TGCGCCAGCAGCGCCCTAGCGGGAGTTTCCTCCTACAATGAGCAGTTCTTC; CDR3aa: CASSALAGVSSYNEQFF
d_gene: -; len: 13; abundance: -; v_gene: TRBV29-1; j_gene: TRBJ1-1; CDR3nt: TGCAGCGTTACCGAAAACGGAGATACGGAAGCTTTCTTT; CDR3aa: CSVTENGDTEAFF
d_gene: TRBD1; len: 14; abundance: -; v_gene: TRBV7-4; j_gene: TRBJ2-7; CDR3nt: TGTGCCAGCAGCTTAGGGACAGGGCAGTACGAGCAGTACTTC; CDR3aa: CASSLGTGQYEQYF
d_gene: -; len: 14; abundance: few; v_gene: TRBV9; j_gene: TRBJ2-3; CDR3nt: TGTGCCAGCAGCGTAGGAGGGAGCACAGATACGCAGTATTTT; CDR3aa: CASSVGGSTDTQYF
d_gene: -; len: 15; abundance: few; v_gene: TRBV7-9; j_gene: TRBJ1-2; CDR3nt: TGTGCCAGCAGCTTAGGACAGGACATTAACTATGGCTACACCTTC; CDR3aa: CASSLGQDINYGYTF
d_gene: -; len: 16; abundance: -; v_gene: TRBV12-5; j_gene: TRBJ1-5; CDR3nt: TGTGCTAGTGGTTTGGTAACGGGGTATGATAGTCAGCCCCAGCATTTT; CDR3aa: CASGLVTGYDSQPQHF
d_gene: -; len: 13; abundance: -; v_gene: TRBV27; j_gene: TRBJ2-7; CDR3nt: TGTGCCAGCAGTTTATCGGCGGGGTACGAGCAGTACTTC; CDR3aa: CASSLSAGYEQYF
d_gene: -; len: 17; abundance: -; v_gene: TRBV12-3/TRBV12-4; j_gene: TRBJ2-5; CDR3nt: TGTGCCAGCAGTTTAGCCGCGCGGTTGACGTTGGGAGAGACCCAGTACTTC; CDR3aa: CASSLAARLTLGETQYF
d_gene: -; len: 13; abundance: -; v_gene: TRBV29-1; j_gene: TRBJ2-3; CDR3nt: TGCAGCGTTGACGGTCCCTCCGATATCTCGCAGTATTTT; CDR3aa: CSVDGPSDISQYF
d_gene: -; len: 14; abundance: -; v_gene: TRBV5-4; j_gene: TRBJ1-2; CDR3nt: TGTGCCAGCAGCCGGGACGGACTTAACTATGGCTACACCTTC; CDR3aa: CASSRDGLNYGYTF
d_gene: -; len: 12; abundance: -; v_gene: TRBV11-2; j_gene: TRBJ2-4; CDR3nt: TGTGCCAGCAGCCCTGGATCGGGCATTCAGTACTTC; CDR3aa: CASSPGSGIQYF
d_gene: -; len: 15; abundance: -; v_gene: TRBV7-9; j_gene: TRBJ1-3; CDR3nt: TGTGCCAGCAGCGTGGTGGGGGAACCTGGAAACACCATATATTTT; CDR3aa: CASSVVGEPGNTIYF
d_gene: -; len: 13; abundance: -; v_gene: TRBV29-1; j_gene: TRBJ2-1; CDR3nt: TGCAGCGTTGATACGAGCGTCAACGATGAGCAGTTCTTC; CDR3aa: CSVDTSVNDEQFF
d_gene: -; len: 15; abundance: -; v_gene: TRBV7-4; j_gene: TRBJ1-1; CDR3nt: TGTGCCAGCACCAGGCCGGGACCATTGTGGACTGAAGCTTTCTTT; CDR3aa: CASTRPGPLWTEAFF
d_gene: TRBD2; len: 16; abundance: many; v_gene: TRBV7-2; j_gene: TRBJ2-3; CDR3nt: TGTGCCAGCAGCGGTAGCGGGGGCCCTAGCACAGATACGCAGTATTTT; CDR3aa: CASSGSGGPSTDTQYF
d_gene: -; len: 15; abundance: -; v_gene: TRBV7-6; j_gene: TRBJ2-5; CDR3nt: TGTGCCAGCAGCCCTACTAATTCACCGGCCGAGACCCAGTACTTC; CDR3aa: CASSPTNSPAETQYF
d_gene: -; len: 15; abundance: -; v_gene: TRBV6-2/TRBV6-3; j_gene: TRBJ1-6; CDR3nt: TGTGCCAGCAGTTTGGGACGCCCGGATGGTTATCCCCTCCACTTT; CDR3aa: CASSLGRPDGYPLHF
d_gene: TRBD1; len: 16; abundance: once; v_gene: TRBV7-8; j_gene: TRBJ2-1; CDR3nt: TGTGCCAGCAGACTCGCGGGACAGGGGGCCTACGATGAGCAGTTCTTC; CDR3aa: CASRLAGQGAYDEQFF
d_gene: TRBD1; len: 17; abundance: -; v_gene: TRBV11-2; j_gene: TRBJ1-3; CDR3nt: TGTGCCAGCAGCTTAAGAGGACAGGGAGTGGCTGGAAACACCATATATTTT; CDR3aa: CASSLRGQGVAGNTIYF
d_gene: -; len: 16; abundance: -; v_gene: TRBV27; j_gene: TRBJ2-5; CDR3nt: TGTGCCAGCAGTTTATCGACGGGATACGCAAAAGAGACCCAGTACTTC; CDR3aa: CASSLSTGYAKETQYF
d_gene: -; len: 14; abundance: few; v_gene: TRBV7-2; j_gene: TRBJ2-7; CDR3nt: TGTGCCAGCAGCGCCCGAGGACAGCTCTACGAGCAGTACTTC; CDR3aa: CASSARGQLYEQYF
d_gene: -; len: 15; abundance: -; v_gene: TRBV6-5; j_gene: TRBJ2-5; CDR3nt: TGTGCCAGCAGTTACTCGAGGATTACTCAAGAGACCCAGTACTTC; CDR3aa: CASSYSRITQETQYF
d_gene: -; len: 16; abundance: few; v_gene: TRBV11-1; j_gene: TRBJ2-2; CDR3nt: TGTGCCAGCAGCTTAGGGAATACTGCGAACACCGGGGAGCTGTTTTTT; CDR3aa: CASSLGNTANTGELFF
d_gene: -; len: 13; abundance: -; v_gene: TRBV2; j_gene: TRBJ1-4; CDR3nt: TGTGCCAGCAGTGTGAGGCGGTTGGAAAAACTGTTTTTT; CDR3aa: CASSVRRLEKLFF
d_gene: TRBD2; len: 13; abundance: -; v_gene: TRBV7-2; j_gene: TRBJ2-1; CDR3nt: TGTGCCAGCAGCTTAACCGGGACTAGTTGGCAGCTCTTC; CDR3aa: CASSLTGTSWQLF
d_gene: TRBD1; len: 17; abundance: few; v_gene: TRBV7-3; j_gene: TRBJ2-2; CDR3nt: TGTGCCAGCAGCACACTTAGGGGACAGGGGAACACCGGGGAGCTGTTTTTT; CDR3aa: CASSTLRGQGNTGELFF